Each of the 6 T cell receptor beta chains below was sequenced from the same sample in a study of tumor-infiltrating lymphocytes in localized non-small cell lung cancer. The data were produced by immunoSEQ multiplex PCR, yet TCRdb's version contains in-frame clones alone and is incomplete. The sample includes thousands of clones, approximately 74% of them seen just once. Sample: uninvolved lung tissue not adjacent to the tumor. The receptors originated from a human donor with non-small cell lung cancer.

In DNA form, the CDR3 reads TGTGCCAGCAGCCCACGCGCCGGAAGGGGAGGAGGAGAGACCCAGTACTTC. As protein: CASSPRAGRGGGETQYF. V and J are TRBV11-1 and TRBJ2-5, with a weak D call TRBD2 (6 bases). V was pared by 5 bases and J by 4 bases, with 23 bases between. Germline lookup yields CDR1 SGHAT and CDR2 FQDESV (reference sequence). The CDR3 is 17 amino acids. Full variable domain (outside the CDR3, taken from reference TRBV11-1 and TRBJ2-5): EAEVAQSPRYKITEKSQAVAFWCDPISGHATLYWYRQILGQGPELLVQFQDESVVDDSQLPKDRFSAERLKGVDSTLKIQPAELGDSAMYLCASSPRAGRGGGETQYFGPGTRLLVL.

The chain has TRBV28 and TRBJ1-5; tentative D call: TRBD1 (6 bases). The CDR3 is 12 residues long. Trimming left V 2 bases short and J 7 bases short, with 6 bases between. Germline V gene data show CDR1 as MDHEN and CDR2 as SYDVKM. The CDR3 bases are TGTGCCAGCAGTTTAAGGGGGCAGCCCCAGCATTTT. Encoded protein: CASSLRGQPQHF.

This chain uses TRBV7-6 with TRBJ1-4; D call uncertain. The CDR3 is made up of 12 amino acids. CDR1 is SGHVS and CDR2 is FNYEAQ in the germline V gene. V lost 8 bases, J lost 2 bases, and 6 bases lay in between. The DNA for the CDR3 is TGTGCCAGCGGGCAGACTAATGAAAAACTGTTTTTT. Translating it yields CASGQTNEKLFF.

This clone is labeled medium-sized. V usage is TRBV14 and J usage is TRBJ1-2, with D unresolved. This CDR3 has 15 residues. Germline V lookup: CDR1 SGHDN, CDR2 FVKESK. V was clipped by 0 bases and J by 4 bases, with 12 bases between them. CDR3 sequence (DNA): TGTGCCAGCAGCCAAGAGGGTCGTTATGGCTATGGCTACACCTTC. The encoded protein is CASSQEGRYGYGYTF.

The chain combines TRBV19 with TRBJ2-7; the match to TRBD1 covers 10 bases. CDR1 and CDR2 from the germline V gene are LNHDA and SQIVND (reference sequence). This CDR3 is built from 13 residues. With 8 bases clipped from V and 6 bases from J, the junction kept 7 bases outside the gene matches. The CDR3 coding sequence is TGTGCCAGTGGGGACAGGGGATCTTTCGAGCAGTACTTC. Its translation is CASGDRGSFEQYF.

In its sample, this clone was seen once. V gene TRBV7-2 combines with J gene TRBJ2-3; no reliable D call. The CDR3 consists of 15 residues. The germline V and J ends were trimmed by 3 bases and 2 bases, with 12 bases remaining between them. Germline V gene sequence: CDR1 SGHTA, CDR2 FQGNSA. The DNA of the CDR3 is TGTGCCAGCAGCTTTGTTGGCGGACCCACAGATACGCAGTATTTT. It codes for CASSFVGGPTDTQYF.